This TCR beta chain was identified during a study of neurological immune-mediated disorders. Findings of the study overall: Across subjects, expanded clones had no CDR3 amino acid sequences in common, pointing to private repertoires in all groups.

The V gene lost 0 bases and the J gene lost 2 bases, with 8 bases spanning the gap. The length of the CDR3 is 15 residues. Per the germline V gene, CDR1 is DFQATT and CDR2 is SNEGSKA (reference sequence). This clonotype has ten or more counts. The antigen is undetermined. The making of cDNA relied on 5'RACE with 10-nucleotide random UMIs. Over 160 million TCR-beta sequences from 15-18 subjects were obtained in each sequencing run. TCRdb passed the 5' RACE reads through MiXCR, listing each CDR3 protein once. This sample has roughly 100,000 distinct CDR3 sequences, with 10% to 14% found just once. Sample time point: longitudinal time-point 3. The unsorted libraries were prepared from 2 million PBMCs (stored at -80 C).

This chain joins TRBV20-1 and TRBJ2-6; D gene uncertain. This sequence originates from a female donor with HTLV-1-associated myelopathy (HAM/TSP). Sequencing input: PBMCs. The CDR3 spells CSARDGAAGANVLTF. The CDR3 DNA reads TGCAGTGCTAGAGACGGTGCGGCTGGGGCCAACGTCCTGACTTTC.